Below, one T cell receptor beta chain is given with its context. The CDR3 runs 14 residues. V shed 0 bases and J shed 1 base, with 7 bases lying between them. Germline V gene lookup returns CDR1 SGDLS and CDR2 YYNGEE. The study drew at least one pre-ART and at least two post-ART PBMC samples from every donor. HIV-positive participants all received treatment in the United States. Sequencing used immunoSEQ v3.0 at survey level. Target depth was roughly 35,000-55,000 T-cell genomes per sample. Generated by immunoSEQ multiplex PCR, the TCRdb table keeps only in-frame clones and is missing some. Here the sample spans 19,000 or so clones, just under 80% being singletons. This sample was included in a study of long-term antiretroviral therapy in people with HIV. Background on the study: It was about a decade before the 2015 immediate-ART recommendation that the earliest samples were taken.

Here the sequenced sample was unsorted PBMCs, taken at the start of antiretroviral therapy, before treatment. The rearrangement joins TRBV9 to TRBJ2-5, with D unresolved. The receptor was derived from a woman in her thirties or forties with HIV. CDR3 amino acids: CASSVGGSQETQYF. In nucleotides, the CDR3 is TGTGCCAGCAGCGTAGGGGGATCCCAAGAGACCCAGTACTTC.